The 9 T cell receptor beta chains below come from one sample, sequenced in a study of cytomegalovirus exposure and HLA in healthy donors. Method: immunoSEQ multiplex PCR; TCRdb's copy keeps in-frame clones and lacks some. The table lists more than 70,000 clones, approximately 94% of them singletons. Source material: PBMCs. These receptors were collected from a young woman in good health and CMV-seronegative.

This chain uses TRBV27 with TRBJ1-2, with 7 bases that match TRBD1. Germline V lookup: CDR1 MNHEY, CDR2 SMNVEV (reference sequence). Trimming at V came to 4 bases and at J to 2 bases, leaving 1 base not matched to a gene. The CDR3 runs to 13 residues. In DNA, the CDR3 is TGTGCCAGCAGTTCGACAGGGAACTATGGCTACACCTTC. This codes for CASSSTGNYGYTF.

V usage is TRBV7-2 and J usage is TRBJ1-2; D gene uncertain. V lost 5 bases to trimming and J lost 1 base, with 14 bases between them. The CDR3 extends over 15 amino acids. Germline lookup yields CDR1 SGHTA and CDR2 FQGNSA. The CDR3 DNA reads as TGTGCCAGCAGCGATCGGGAGGCTTTTAACTATGGCTACACCTTC. Its translation is CASSDREAFNYGYTF.

The CDR3 sequence: CASSFSGRVANEQFF. The CDR3 bases are TGTGCCAGCAGTTTTAGCGGGAGAGTTGCCAATGAGCAGTTCTTC. The V gene is TRBV6-5, the J gene TRBJ2-1; the match to TRBD2 covers 9 bases. The ends lost 4 bases at V and 6 bases at J; junction bases unmatched: 7. This CDR3 comprises 15 residues. Per the germline V gene, CDR1 is MNHEY and CDR2 is SVGAGI.

The rearrangement uses TRBV27 and TRBJ2-3; 8 bases fit TRBD2. The V gene end was trimmed by 5 bases and the J gene end by 4 bases; junction bases not matched to a gene: 8. CDR1 is MNHEY and CDR2 is SMNVEV in the germline V gene (reference sequence). The CDR3 has 15 residues. The CDR3 nucleotides read TGTGCCAGCAGTCCAATAGCGGGAATCGCAGATACGCAGTATTTT. This translates into CASSPIAGIADTQYF.

This chain links TRBV7-8 with TRBJ2-3; TRBD1 matches at 10 bases. The germline V gene has CDR1 SGHVS and CDR2 FQNEAQ. The V and J ends lost 5 bases and 3 bases, in that order; junction bases with no gene match: 8. The CDR3 is made up of 16 amino acids. The CDR3: CASSPPTGGETDTQYF. The DNA for the CDR3 is TGTGCCAGCAGCCCGCCGACAGGGGGCGAAACAGATACGCAGTATTTT. Together with reference TRBV7-8 and TRBJ2-3, the CDR3 gives the full variable domain: GAGVSQSPRYKVAKRGQDVALRCDPISGHVSLFWYQQALGQGPEFLTYFQNEAQLDKSGLPSDRFFAERPEGSVSTLKIQRTQQEDSAVYLCASSPPTGGETDTQYFGPGTRLTVL.

The chain has TRBV4-1 and TRBJ2-1; 11 positions match TRBD2. Germline-derived CDR1 and CDR2 are MGHRA and YSYEKL. The ends lost 0 bases at V and 3 bases at J; junction bases unmatched: 7. The CDR3 loop spans 18 amino acids. The CDR3 region is CASSQELSGLADYNEQFF. CDR3 DNA: TGCGCCAGCAGCCAAGAACTGTCGGGACTAGCGGACTACAATGAGCAGTTCTTC.

This sequence joins TRBV4-1 and TRBJ2-7; 11 bases map to TRBD2. Unmatched junction bases numbered 13, after V lost 3 bases and J lost 6 bases. In germline, CDR1 is MGHRA, CDR2 YSYEKL. The CDR3 has 17 amino acids. The CDR3 reads CASSQDVLAGAGSEQYF. The DNA for the CDR3 is TGCGCCAGCAGCCAGGACGTACTAGCGGGAGCAGGAAGCGAGCAGTACTTC.

In this sample, this clone turned up once. The chain carries TRBV7-8 and TRBJ2-1; D remains ambiguous. Germline V lookup: CDR1 SGHVS, CDR2 FQNEAQ. There are 15 residues in the CDR3. V lost 5 bases to trimming and J lost 0 bases, with 11 bases between them. CDR3 sequence: CASSPYLSSYNEQFF. In DNA, the CDR3 is TGTGCCAGCAGCCCTTACTTGAGCTCCTACAATGAGCAGTTCTTC.

This sequence joins TRBV18 and TRBJ2-4; 7 bases agree with TRBD2. The CDR3 covers 14 residues. Trimming at V came to 2 bases and at J to 5 bases, leaving 3 bases not matched to a gene. From germline, CDR1 is KGHSH and CDR2 LQKENI. The CDR3 DNA reads as TGTGCCAGCTCACCAGGGCTAGCGGAAAACATTCAGTACTTC. This encodes CASSPGLAENIQYF. Supplemented by reference TRBV18 and TRBJ2-4, the full variable domain reads NAGVMQNPRHLVRRRGQEARLRCSPMKGHSHVYWYRQLPEEGLKFMVYLQKENIIDESGMPKERFSAEFPKEGPSILRIQQVVRGDSAAYFCASSPGLAENIQYFGAGTRLSVL.